This T cell receptor beta chain was documented in a study of cytomegalovirus exposure and HLA in healthy donors. Study findings and constraints: Later work showed greater clonal expansion in HLA-associated TCR beta chains than in equally common others. Later on, analysis showed that most CMV-associated TCR beta chains appeared to be HLA-restricted. Presence/absence analyses rested on an assumption that sequencing depth was roughly uniform across donors.

The study ran its PCR with 60 Vbeta and 13 Jbeta primers. TCRdb's table, derived via immunoSEQ multiplex PCR, lists solely in-frame clones and lacks some. This listing includes under 200,000 clones. Regarding this clone: Its specificity is unknown.

The CDR3 sequence is 13 residues long. V lost 2 bases to trimming and J lost 7 bases, with 10 bases between them. Germline values: CDR1 SGDLS, CDR2 YYNGEE. This chain joins TRBV9 and TRBJ2-1; no reliable D call. Sequencing was performed on PBMCs. The TCR comes from a man aged 25-45 years in good health and CMV-seronegative. The CDR3 is CASSVANPNEQFF. The CDR3 DNA reads TGTGCCAGCAGCGTGGCAAACCCGAATGAGCAGTTCTTC.